Here is one TCR beta chain with its context. The CDR3 is made up of 15 amino acids. From germline, CDR1 is SGHTA and CDR2 FQGNSA. The V and J ends lost 1 base and 6 bases respectively, with 13 bases between them. The sample belongs to a study of OX40 agonist ivuxolimab in advanced cancers. Study as a whole: Ivuxolimab, an antibody acting as an agonist of OX40 (CD134), was used to treat patients.

Assay used: immunoSEQ multiplex PCR; TCRdb lists only in-frame clones, some missing. The sample lists about 50,000 clones, almost 85% occurring once. The receptor was derived from an adult with an advanced solid tumor such as melanoma, head and neck, liver or kidney cancer. The starting material was CD4+ or CD8+ T cells sorted from blood, obtained in a trial of the OX40 agonist ivuxolimab. The chain joins TRBV7-2 to TRBJ1-3; D uncertain. The CDR3 nucleotides are TGTGCCAGCAGCTTAGACGGCGGGCCCGAAAACACCATATATTTT. It translates to CASSLDGGPENTIYF.